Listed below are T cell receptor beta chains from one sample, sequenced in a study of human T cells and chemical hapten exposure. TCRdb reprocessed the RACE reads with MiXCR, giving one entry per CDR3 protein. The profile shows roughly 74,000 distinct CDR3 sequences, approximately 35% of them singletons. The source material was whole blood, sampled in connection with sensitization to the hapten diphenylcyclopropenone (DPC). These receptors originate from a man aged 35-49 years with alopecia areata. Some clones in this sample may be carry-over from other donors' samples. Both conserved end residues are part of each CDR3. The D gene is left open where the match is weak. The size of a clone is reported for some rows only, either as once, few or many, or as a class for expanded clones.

CDR3 DNA: TGTGCCAGCAGCCAAGTGTACGAGGCCGATGAGCAGTTCTTC; CDR3 protein: CASSQVYEADEQFF; D gene: .; J gene: TRBJ2-1; V gene: TRBV3-1; clone size: few
CDR3 DNA: TGTGCCAGCAGTGACTGGAACAATGAGCAGTTCTTC; CDR3 protein: CASSDWNNEQFF; D gene: .; J gene: TRBJ2-1; V gene: TRBV6-4; clone size: .
CDR3 DNA: TGCAGTGCTAGAGAAACTAACTACGAGCAGTACTTC; CDR3 protein: CSARETNYEQYF; D gene: .; J gene: TRBJ2-7; V gene: TRBV20-1; clone size: few
CDR3 DNA: TGTGCCAGCAGACCGGGGACAGCAAACACTGAAGCTTTCTTT; CDR3 protein: CASRPGTANTEAFF; D gene: TRBD1; J gene: TRBJ1-1; V gene: TRBV6-5; clone size: .
CDR3 DNA: TGTGCCATCAGTGATAGGGGGACAGCGAACACTGAAACTTTCTTT; CDR3 protein: CAISDRGTANTETFF; D gene: TRBD1; J gene: TRBJ1-1; V gene: TRBV10-3; clone size: .
CDR3 DNA: TGCAGCGTTGAGGACAGGGGGCGCCCCGAGCAGTACTTC; CDR3 protein: CSVEDRGRPEQYF; D gene: TRBD1; J gene: TRBJ2-7; V gene: TRBV29-1; clone size: .
CDR3 DNA: TGTGCCAGCGGATCGGTTTACGAGCAGTACTTC; CDR3 protein: CASGSVYEQYF; D gene: .; J gene: TRBJ2-7; V gene: TRBV3-1; clone size: few
CDR3 DNA: TGCGCCAGCAGCCAAGATGGTTCTAGCACAGATACGCAGTATTTT; CDR3 protein: CASSQDGSSTDTQYF; D gene: .; J gene: TRBJ2-3; V gene: TRBV4-3; clone size: few
CDR3 DNA: TGTGCCATCAGTGACTCCAATGGCCCCGGGACAGCGGATGAAAAACTGTTTTTT; CDR3 protein: CAISDSNGPGTADEKLFF; D gene: TRBD1; J gene: TRBJ1-4; V gene: TRBV10-3; clone size: .
CDR3 DNA: TGTGCCATCAGAGCCGGGACTAGCGGGAGGAACCAAGAGACCCAGTACTTC; CDR3 protein: CAIRAGTSGRNQETQYF; D gene: TRBD2; J gene: TRBJ2-5; V gene: TRBV10-3; clone size: .
CDR3 DNA: TGCAGTGCTAGTCTCGGGACAGGGGCACATCAGCCCCAGCATTTT; CDR3 protein: CSASLGTGAHQPQHF; D gene: TRBD1; J gene: TRBJ1-5; V gene: TRBV20-1; clone size: few
CDR3 DNA: TGTGCCAGCAGCCAGACCAGGCGGACTAGGGATCTTCTGGAGACCCAGTACTTC; CDR3 protein: CASSQTRRTRDLLETQYF; D gene: TRBD2; J gene: TRBJ2-5; V gene: TRBV14; clone size: .
CDR3 DNA: TGTGCCAGCAGTACCCTGACTAGCGGCTCTGGGACAGATACGCAGTATTTT; CDR3 protein: CASSTLTSGSGTDTQYF; D gene: TRBD2; J gene: TRBJ2-3; V gene: TRBV28; clone size: few
CDR3 DNA: TGTGCCAGCAGCCCCAGCGGGAGAGGGACAGATACGCAGTATTTT; CDR3 protein: CASSPSGRGTDTQYF; D gene: TRBD2; J gene: TRBJ2-3; V gene: TRBV3-1; clone size: few
CDR3 DNA: TGCAGTGCTTACTTAGTGGTGGGCGCCGGGGAGCTGTTTTTT; CDR3 protein: CSAYLVVGAGELFF; D gene: .; J gene: TRBJ2-2; V gene: TRBV20-1; clone size: .
CDR3 DNA: TGTGCCAGCAGCCGGACTAGCGGGAGGGCCGAAGAGACCCAGTACTTC; CDR3 protein: CASSRTSGRAEETQYF; D gene: TRBD2; J gene: TRBJ2-5; V gene: TRBV7-2; clone size: few
CDR3 DNA: TGTGCCAGCAGTTTAGTGGCTAGCGTTGGAGATAACTACAATGAGCAGTTCTTC; CDR3 protein: CASSLVASVGDNYNEQFF; D gene: .; J gene: TRBJ2-1; V gene: TRBV12-3/TRBV12-4; clone size: .
CDR3 DNA: TGTGCCAGCAGCTACACAGGGCACACTGAAGCTTTCTTT; CDR3 protein: CASSYTGHTEAFF; D gene: .; J gene: TRBJ1-1; V gene: TRBV7-6; clone size: few
CDR3 DNA: TGTGCCAGCAGCCGATCTGCAGGGGCCACGCTGGCTAGCTCCAATGAGCAGTTCTTC; CDR3 protein: CASSRSAGATLASSNEQFF; D gene: .; J gene: TRBJ2-1; V gene: TRBV4-2; clone size: few
CDR3 DNA: TGTGCCAGCAGCTTATGGCTCAGCTCTGGAAACACCGTATATTTT; CDR3 protein: CASSLWLSSGNTVYF; D gene: .; J gene: TRBJ1-3; V gene: TRBV7-8; clone size: .
CDR3 DNA: TGTGCCACCCGGGCGGTTTACTCCTACGAGCAGTACTTC; CDR3 protein: CATRAVYSYEQYF; D gene: .; J gene: TRBJ2-7; V gene: TRBV12-3/TRBV12-4; clone size: .
CDR3 DNA: TGTGCCAGCAGTTTCCAGGGGATGGGGGATTCACCCCTCCACTTT; CDR3 protein: CASSFQGMGDSPLHF; D gene: .; J gene: TRBJ1-6; V gene: TRBV27; clone size: .
CDR3 DNA: TGTGCCAGCAGCTTGGGAGGGACCCCCTACGAGCAGCACTTC; CDR3 protein: CASSLGGTPYEQHF; D gene: .; J gene: TRBJ2-7; V gene: TRBV5-5; clone size: .
CDR3 DNA: TGTGCCAGCAGTTTCCTTACAAGGGCAGATACGCAGTATTTT; CDR3 protein: CASSFLTRADTQYF; D gene: .; J gene: TRBJ2-3; V gene: TRBV12-3/TRBV12-4; clone size: few
CDR3 DNA: TGCGCCAGCAGCCAAGAGACTAGTACAGATACGCAGTATTTT; CDR3 protein: CASSQETSTDTQYF; D gene: .; J gene: TRBJ2-3; V gene: TRBV4-1; clone size: few
CDR3 DNA: TGTGCCAGCAGAGCAGACAGGGCTGGCACCGGGGAGCTGTTTTTT; CDR3 protein: CASRADRAGTGELFF; D gene: TRBD1; J gene: TRBJ2-2; V gene: TRBV2; clone size: few
CDR3 DNA: TGTGCCAGCAGTGCACGGGAGGGCCCCTACAATGAGCAGTTCTTC; CDR3 protein: CASSAREGPYNEQFF; D gene: TRBD2; J gene: TRBJ2-1; V gene: TRBV2; clone size: .
CDR3 DNA: TGTGCCATCAGTGCTAGCGGGAGTGGTACCGGGGAGCTGTTTTTT; CDR3 protein: CAISASGSGTGELFF; D gene: TRBD2; J gene: TRBJ2-2; V gene: TRBV10-3; clone size: few
CDR3 DNA: TGTGCCAGCAGCTTAAGAGTCGGGGGAGAGACCCAGTACTTC; CDR3 protein: CASSLRVGGETQYF; D gene: .; J gene: TRBJ2-5; V gene: TRBV7-9; clone size: few
CDR3 DNA: TGTGCCAGCAGCATACCGACAAGTTACGAGCAGTACTTC; CDR3 protein: CASSIPTSYEQYF; D gene: .; J gene: TRBJ2-7; V gene: TRBV7-9; clone size: few
CDR3 DNA: TGTGCCAGCACTTTAAGGTCCCCCACAGATACGCAGTATTTT; CDR3 protein: CASTLRSPTDTQYF; D gene: .; J gene: TRBJ2-3; V gene: TRBV6-5; clone size: .
CDR3 DNA: TGCAGTGGGATCGACATCCGGAGAGACGAGCAGTACTTC; CDR3 protein: CSGIDIRRDEQYF; D gene: .; J gene: TRBJ2-7; V gene: TRBV20-1; clone size: few
CDR3 DNA: TGTGCCAGCAGAGACAGATACGCCGGAGATGGCTACACCTTC; CDR3 protein: CASRDRYAGDGYTF; D gene: .; J gene: TRBJ1-2; V gene: TRBV27; clone size: few
CDR3 DNA: TGTGCCAGCAGTCTCGGGACTGTGACCGGGGAGCTGTTTTTT; CDR3 protein: CASSLGTVTGELFF; D gene: .; J gene: TRBJ2-2; V gene: TRBV12-3/TRBV12-4; clone size: .
CDR3 DNA: TGTGCCAGCAGCCCCCTTAGTAGCGGTAGCCCCACAGATACGCAGTATTTT; CDR3 protein: CASSPLSSGSPTDTQYF; D gene: .; J gene: TRBJ2-3; V gene: TRBV3-1; clone size: few